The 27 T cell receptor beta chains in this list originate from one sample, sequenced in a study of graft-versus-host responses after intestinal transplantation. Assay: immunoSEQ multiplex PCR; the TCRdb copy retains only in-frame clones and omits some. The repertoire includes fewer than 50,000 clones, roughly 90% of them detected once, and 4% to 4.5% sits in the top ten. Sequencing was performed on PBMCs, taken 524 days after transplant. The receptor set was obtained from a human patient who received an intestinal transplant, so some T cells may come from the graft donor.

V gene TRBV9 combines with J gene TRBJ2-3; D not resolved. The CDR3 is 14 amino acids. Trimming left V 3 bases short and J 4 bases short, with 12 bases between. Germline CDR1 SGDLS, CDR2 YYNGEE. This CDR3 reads CASSDRILPDTQYF. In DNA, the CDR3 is TGTGCCAGCAGCGATAGGATCTTACCAGATACGCAGTATTTT.

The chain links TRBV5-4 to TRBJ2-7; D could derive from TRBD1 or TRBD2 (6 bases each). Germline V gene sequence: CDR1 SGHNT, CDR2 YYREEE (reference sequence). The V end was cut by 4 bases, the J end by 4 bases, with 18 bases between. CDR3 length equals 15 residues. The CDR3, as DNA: TGTGCCAGCAGCCGGAACAGGGCCCGGGGGTACGAGCAGTACTTC. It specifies CASSRNRARGYEQYF.

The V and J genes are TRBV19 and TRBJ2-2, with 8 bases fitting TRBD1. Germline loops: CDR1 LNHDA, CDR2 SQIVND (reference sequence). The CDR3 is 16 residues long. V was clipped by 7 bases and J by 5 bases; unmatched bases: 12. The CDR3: CASIRVGTGQTGELFF. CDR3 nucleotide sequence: TGTGCCAGTATTAGGGTTGGGACAGGCCAAACCGGGGAGCTGTTTTTT.

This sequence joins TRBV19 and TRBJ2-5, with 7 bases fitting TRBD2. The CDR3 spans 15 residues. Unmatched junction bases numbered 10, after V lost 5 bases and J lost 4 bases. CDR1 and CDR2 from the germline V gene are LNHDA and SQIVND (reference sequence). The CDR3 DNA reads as TGTGCCAGTAGTTGGGGGGGAGGAGGTCGAGAGACCCAGTACTTC. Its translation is CASSWGGGGRETQYF.

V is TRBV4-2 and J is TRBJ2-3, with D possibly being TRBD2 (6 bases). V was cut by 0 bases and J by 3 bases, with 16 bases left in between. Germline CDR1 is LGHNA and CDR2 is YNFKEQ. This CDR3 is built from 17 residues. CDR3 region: CASSQDPRRAGTDTQYF. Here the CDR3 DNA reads TGTGCCAGCAGCCAAGATCCCAGAAGAGCGGGTACAGATACGCAGTATTTT.

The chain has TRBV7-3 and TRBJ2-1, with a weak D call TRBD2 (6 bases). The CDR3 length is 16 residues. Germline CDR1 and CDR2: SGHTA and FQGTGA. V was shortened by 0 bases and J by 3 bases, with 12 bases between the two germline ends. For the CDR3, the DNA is TGTGCCAGCAGCTTAACTCGGGAGAGGGGCTACAATGAGCAGTTCTTC. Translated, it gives CASSLTRERGYNEQFF.

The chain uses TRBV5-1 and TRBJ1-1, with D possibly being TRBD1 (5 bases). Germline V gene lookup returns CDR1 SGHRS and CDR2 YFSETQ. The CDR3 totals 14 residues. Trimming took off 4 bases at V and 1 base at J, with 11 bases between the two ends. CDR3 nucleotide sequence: TGCGCCAGCAGCATCCCGACAGCGAACACTGAAGCTTTCTTT. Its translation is CASSIPTANTEAFF.

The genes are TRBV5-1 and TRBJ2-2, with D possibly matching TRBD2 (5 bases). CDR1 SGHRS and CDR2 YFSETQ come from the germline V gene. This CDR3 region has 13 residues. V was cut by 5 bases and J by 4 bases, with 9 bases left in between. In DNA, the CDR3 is TGCGCCAGCAGAATCGAGGGCACCGGGGAGCTGTTTTTT. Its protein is CASRIEGTGELFF. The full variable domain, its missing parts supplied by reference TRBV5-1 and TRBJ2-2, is KAGVTQTPRYLIKTRGQQVTLSCSPISGHRSVSWYQQTPGQGLQFLFEYFSETQRNKGNFPGRFSGRQFSNSRSEMNVSTLELGDSALYLCASRIEGTGELFFGEGSRLTVL.

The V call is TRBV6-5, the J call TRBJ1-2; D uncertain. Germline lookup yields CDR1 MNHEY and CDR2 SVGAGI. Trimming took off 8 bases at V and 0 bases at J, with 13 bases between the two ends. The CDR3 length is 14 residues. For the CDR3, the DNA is TGTGCCAGCGCTCGGGAGTCGGCTAACTATGGCTACACCTTC. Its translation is CASARESANYGYTF.

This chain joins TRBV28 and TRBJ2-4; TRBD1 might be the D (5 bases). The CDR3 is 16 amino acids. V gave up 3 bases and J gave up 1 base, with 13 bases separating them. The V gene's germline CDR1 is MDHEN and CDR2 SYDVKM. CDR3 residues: CASSFYAGKAKNIQYF. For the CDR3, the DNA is TGTGCCAGCAGTTTCTACGCAGGGAAGGCCAAAAACATTCAGTACTTC.

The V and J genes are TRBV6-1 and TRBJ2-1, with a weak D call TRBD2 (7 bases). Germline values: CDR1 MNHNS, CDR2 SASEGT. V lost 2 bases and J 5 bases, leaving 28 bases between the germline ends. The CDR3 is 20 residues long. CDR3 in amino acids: CASSEWRIWGGALENNEQFF. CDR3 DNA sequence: TGTGCCAGCAGTGAATGGCGGATCTGGGGGGGGGCTCTAGAGAACAATGAGCAGTTCTTC.

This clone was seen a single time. The CDR3 sequence is CASSHDTYQETQYF. The CDR3 DNA reads as TGTGCCAGCAGCCACGACACGTACCAAGAGACCCAGTACTTC. V and J are TRBV5-5 and TRBJ2-5; D unclear. This CDR3 contains 14 residues. V lost 4 bases and J 0 bases, leaving 10 bases between the germline ends. Germline V gives CDR1 SGHKS, CDR2 YYEKEE (reference sequence).

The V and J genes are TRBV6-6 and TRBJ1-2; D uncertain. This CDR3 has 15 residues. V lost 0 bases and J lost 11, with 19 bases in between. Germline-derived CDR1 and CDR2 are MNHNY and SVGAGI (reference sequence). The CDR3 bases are TGTGCCAGCAGTTACTCGATCTTTCGGCAGGCTGGGTACACCTTC. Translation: CASSYSIFRQAGYTF.

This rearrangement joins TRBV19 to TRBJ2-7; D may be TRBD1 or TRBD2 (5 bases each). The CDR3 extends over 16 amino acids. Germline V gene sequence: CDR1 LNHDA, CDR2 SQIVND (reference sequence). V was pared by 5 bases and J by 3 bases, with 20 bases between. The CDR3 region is CASSPRGVGKDYEQYF. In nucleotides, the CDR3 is TGTGCCAGTAGTCCCCGAGGGGTGGGAAAGGACTACGAGCAGTACTTC.

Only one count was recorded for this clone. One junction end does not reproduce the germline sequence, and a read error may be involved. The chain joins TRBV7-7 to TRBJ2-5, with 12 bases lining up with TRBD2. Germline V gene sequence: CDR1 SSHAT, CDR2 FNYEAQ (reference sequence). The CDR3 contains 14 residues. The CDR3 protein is CASRPLAGGKTQYF. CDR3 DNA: TGTGCTAGCAGACCACTAGCGGGAGGCAAGACCCAGTACTTC.

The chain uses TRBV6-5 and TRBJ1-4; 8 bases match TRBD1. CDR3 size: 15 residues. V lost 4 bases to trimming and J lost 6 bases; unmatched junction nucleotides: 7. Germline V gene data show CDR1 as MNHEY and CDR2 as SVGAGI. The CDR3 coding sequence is TGTGCCAGCAGTTCCGGACAGGGTAGCGATGAAAAACTGTTTTTT. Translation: CASSSGQGSDEKLFF.

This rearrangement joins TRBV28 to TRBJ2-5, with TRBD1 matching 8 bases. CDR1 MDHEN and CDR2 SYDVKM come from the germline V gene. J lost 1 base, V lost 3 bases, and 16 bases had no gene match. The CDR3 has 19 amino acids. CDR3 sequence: CASSLNRQGPLWGQETQYF. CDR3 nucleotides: TGTGCCAGCAGTTTGAACCGACAGGGGCCCCTTTGGGGCCAAGAGACCCAGTACTTC.

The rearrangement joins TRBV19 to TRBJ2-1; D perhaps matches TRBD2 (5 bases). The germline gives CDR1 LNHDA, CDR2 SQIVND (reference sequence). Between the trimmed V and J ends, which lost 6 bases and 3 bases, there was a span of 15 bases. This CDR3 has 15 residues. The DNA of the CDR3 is TGTGCCAGTAGGAAAACTAGGAGCGGCTACAATGAGCAGTTCTTC. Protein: CASRKTRSGYNEQFF.

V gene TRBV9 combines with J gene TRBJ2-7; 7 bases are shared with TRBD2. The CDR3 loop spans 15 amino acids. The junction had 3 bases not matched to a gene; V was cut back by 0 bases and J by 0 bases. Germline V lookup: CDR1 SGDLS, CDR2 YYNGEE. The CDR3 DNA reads TGTGCCAGCAGCGTAGGAACGGGAGGCTCCTACGAGCAGTACTTC. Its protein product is CASSVGTGGSYEQYF.

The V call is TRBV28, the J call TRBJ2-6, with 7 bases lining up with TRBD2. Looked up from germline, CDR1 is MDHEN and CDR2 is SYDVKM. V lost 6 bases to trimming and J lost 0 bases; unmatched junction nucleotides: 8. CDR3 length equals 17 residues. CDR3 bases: TGTGCCAGCAGGTGGGGAGGGCGGAGCTCTGGGGCCAACGTCCTGACTTTC. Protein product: CASRWGGRSSGANVLTF.

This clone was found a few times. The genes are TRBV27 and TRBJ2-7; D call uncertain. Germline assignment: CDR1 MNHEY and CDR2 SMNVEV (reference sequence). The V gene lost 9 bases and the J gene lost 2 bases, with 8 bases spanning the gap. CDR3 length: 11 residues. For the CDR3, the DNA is TGTGCCAGACAATCCCCCTACGAGCAGTACTTC. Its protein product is CARQSPYEQYF.

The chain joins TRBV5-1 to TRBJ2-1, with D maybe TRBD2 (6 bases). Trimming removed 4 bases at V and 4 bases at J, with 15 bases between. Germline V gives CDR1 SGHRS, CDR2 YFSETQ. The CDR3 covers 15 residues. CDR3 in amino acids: CASSPGLHSYNEQFF. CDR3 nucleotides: TGCGCCAGCAGCCCGGGACTCCACAGTTACAATGAGCAGTTCTTC.

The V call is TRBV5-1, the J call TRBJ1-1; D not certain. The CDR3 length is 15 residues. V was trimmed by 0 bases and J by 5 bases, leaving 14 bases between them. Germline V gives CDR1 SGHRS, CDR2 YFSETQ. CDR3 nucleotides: TGCGCCAGCAGCTTGGAAAGTCCTAGGCCGACTGAAGCTTTCTTT. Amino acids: CASSLESPRPTEAFF.

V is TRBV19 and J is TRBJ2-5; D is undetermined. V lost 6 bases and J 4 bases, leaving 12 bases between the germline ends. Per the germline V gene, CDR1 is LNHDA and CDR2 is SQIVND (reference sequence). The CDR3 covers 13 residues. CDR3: CASSTTLRETQYF. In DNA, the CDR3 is TGTGCCAGTAGCACGACTCTTCGAGAGACCCAGTACTTC.

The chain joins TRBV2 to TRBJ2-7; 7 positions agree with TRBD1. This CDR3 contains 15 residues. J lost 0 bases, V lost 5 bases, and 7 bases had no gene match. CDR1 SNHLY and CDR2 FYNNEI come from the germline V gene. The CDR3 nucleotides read TGTGCCAGCAGTAATCCGGGACAGAGCTCCTACGAGCAGTACTTC. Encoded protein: CASSNPGQSSYEQYF.

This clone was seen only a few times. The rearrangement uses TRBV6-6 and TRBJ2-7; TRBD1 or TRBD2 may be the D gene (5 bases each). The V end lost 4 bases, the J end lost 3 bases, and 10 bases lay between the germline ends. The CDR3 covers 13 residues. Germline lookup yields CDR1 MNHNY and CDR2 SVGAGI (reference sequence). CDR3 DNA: TGTGCCAGCAGTTTCGGGGACGGCTACGAGCAGTACTTC. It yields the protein CASSFGDGYEQYF.

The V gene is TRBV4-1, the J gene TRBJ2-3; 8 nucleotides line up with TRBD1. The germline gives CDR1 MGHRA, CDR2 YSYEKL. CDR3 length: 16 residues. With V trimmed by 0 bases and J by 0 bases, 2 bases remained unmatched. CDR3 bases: TGCGCCAGCAGCCAAGACCAGGGGGCTAGCACAGATACGCAGTATTTT. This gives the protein CASSQDQGASTDTQYF.